These 11 T cell receptor beta chains were sequenced from one sample in a study of cytomegalovirus exposure and HLA in healthy donors. PCR involved 60 Vbeta and 13 Jbeta primers. Sequencing used immunoSEQ multiplex PCR; TCRdb keeps in-frame clones, though not all of them. The sample has more than 90,000 clones; around 78% are singletons. The source material was PBMCs. These receptors were collected from a man younger than 45 in good health and CMV-seronegative.

The rearrangement uses TRBV9 and TRBJ1-6; D is ambiguous. Trimming left V 2 bases short and J 13 bases short, with 16 bases between. The CDR3 sequence is 14 residues long. Germline V gives CDR1 SGDLS, CDR2 YYNGEE. This chain's CDR3 is CASSVTGQLAPLHF. The CDR3 region has the DNA TGTGCCAGCAGCGTGACCGGGCAGCTAGCGCCCCTCCACTTT. The full variable domain, rest sourced from reference TRBV9 and TRBJ1-6, is DSGVTQTPKHLITATGQRVTLRCSPRSGDLSVYWYQQSLDQGLQFLIQYYNGEERAKGNILERFSAQQFPDLHSELNLSSLELGDSALYFCASSVTGQLAPLHFGNGTRLTVT.

V gene TRBV11-2 combines with J gene TRBJ1-2, with a weak D call TRBD1 (5 bases). The CDR3 has 15 residues. Germline V CDR1 and CDR2: SGHAT, FQNNGV. V dropped 6 bases and J dropped 3 bases, with 17 bases sitting between them. For the CDR3, the DNA is TGTGCCAGCAGGAAATGGGGGGGAAACGACTATGGCTACACCTTC. Protein: CASRKWGGNDYGYTF.

The rearrangement uses TRBV27 and TRBJ1-2; no definite D call. V lost 3 bases to trimming and J lost 7 bases, with 15 bases between them. Germline V CDR1 and CDR2: MNHEY, SMNVEV (reference sequence). The CDR3 covers 14 residues. DNA for the CDR3: TGTGCCAGCAGTTTCGCTTTAAAAGGAGGTGGCTACACCTTC. Translating it yields CASSFALKGGGYTF.

CDR3 protein: CAISGQSYNEQFF. CDR3 DNA: TGTGCCATCTCGGGACAGAGTTACAATGAGCAGTTCTTC. The genes are TRBV10-3 and TRBJ2-1; TRBD1 matches 7 bases. The CDR3 runs to 13 residues. J lost 4 bases, V lost 8 bases, and 5 bases had no gene match. CDR1 is ENHRY and CDR2 is SYGVKD in the germline V gene.

Only one count was recorded for this clone. This rearrangement joins TRBV6-5 to TRBJ1-1, with a possible D match to TRBD1 (6 bases). The germline V gene encodes CDR1 MNHEY and CDR2 SVGAGI. The CDR3 loop spans 15 amino acids. Trimming removed 4 bases at V and 5 bases at J, with 17 bases between. CDR3 bases: TGTGCCAGCAGTTCGGAAACACAGGGTAGAACTGAAGCTTTCTTT. Encoded protein: CASSSETQGRTEAFF.

This clone was observed a handful of times. This sequence joins TRBV4-3 and TRBJ2-1, with D perhaps TRBD2 (5 bases). V was shortened by 0 bases and J by 0 bases, with 12 bases between the two germline ends. The length of the CDR3 is 17 residues. Per germline, CDR1 LGHNA and CDR2 YSLEER. The CDR3 bases are TGCGCCAGCAGCCAAGAACCAGGTGGGAGCTCCTACAATGAGCAGTTCTTC. As protein: CASSQEPGGSSYNEQFF.

This clone was seen only once. The chain employs TRBV6-5 and TRBJ1-5; 7 bases match TRBD1. From germline, CDR1 is MNHEY and CDR2 SVGAGI. This CDR3 has 15 amino acids. Trimming at V came to 0 bases and at J to 1 base, leaving 0 bases not matched to a gene. The CDR3 sequence is CASSYSGQSNQPQHF. For the CDR3, the DNA is TGTGCCAGCAGTTACTCGGGACAGAGCAATCAGCCCCAGCATTTT.

The genes are TRBV13 and TRBJ2-4; 9 bases fit TRBD1. Trimming cost V 5 bases and J 0 bases; bases outside gene matches: 11. Germline CDR1 and CDR2: PRHDT and FYEKMQ (reference sequence). The CDR3 covers 18 residues. This CDR3 reads CASSPGQGHLLAKNIQYF. As DNA, the CDR3 is TGTGCCAGCAGCCCGGGACAGGGCCACTTACTAGCCAAAAACATTCAGTACTTC.

V gene TRBV10-2 combines with J gene TRBJ2-1; TRBD2 matches at 12 bases. This CDR3 comprises 19 residues. Germline V gene data show CDR1 as WSHSY and CDR2 as SAAADI. V was clipped by 5 bases and J by 2 bases; unmatched bases: 13. The CDR3 DNA reads TGCGCCAGCAGTTACGACCCAATCACTAGCGGGAGGACCTACAATGAGCAGTTCTTC. This translates into CASSYDPITSGRTYNEQFF.

This clone came up once. The rearrangement joins TRBV7-8 to TRBJ2-3; tentative D call: TRBD1 (6 bases). The CDR3 loop spans 15 amino acids. The germline V and J ends were trimmed by 2 bases and 5 bases, with 14 bases remaining between them. The germline gives CDR1 SGHVS, CDR2 FQNEAQ. For the CDR3, the DNA is TGTGCCAGCAGCTTACACAGGGCCTGGGGAGATACGCAGTATTTT. Translation gives CASSLHRAWGDTQYF.

J is TRBJ2-1 and V is TRBV18; 7 bases are a match to TRBD1. This CDR3 has 17 residues. The germline V gene encodes CDR1 KGHSH and CDR2 LQKENI. Trimming at V came to 2 bases and at J to 3 bases, leaving 10 bases not matched to a gene. The CDR3 sequence is CASSPSGTVVRYNEQFF. DNA for the CDR3: TGTGCCAGCTCACCATCCGGGACAGTAGTACGCTACAATGAGCAGTTCTTC.